The clone carrying this T cell receptor beta chain was seen just once. The antigen remains undetermined. Germline V lookup: CDR1 MNHEY, CDR2 SMNVEV (reference sequence). This CDR3 is 14 amino acids long. Trimming pared 3 bases from V and 1 base from J, leaving 10 bases between. Data came from immunoSEQ multiplex PCR; TCRdb stores just in-frame clones and leaves some out. The data show hundreds of thousands of clones, 80% to 90% seen once. This specimen comes from a study of cytomegalovirus exposure and HLA in healthy donors. The study, taken as a whole, reports: Both high specificity and high sensitivity reportedly marked the classifier's diagnosis of cytomegalovirus status. Generally TCR sequences proved uncommon, though certain public TCRs appeared in numerous donors.

Donors were drawn from the 120-subject validation cohort, separate from the roughly 610-subject first cohort. The chain combines TRBV27 with TRBJ2-7; D might be TRBD1 (5 bases). The sequence came from a man aged 18 to 30 in good health and CMV-seronegative. Sequencing was performed on PBMCs. CDR3 nucleotide sequence: TGTGCCAGCAGTTTGACGACAGATTCCTACGAGCAGTACTTC. This gives the protein CASSLTTDSYEQYF.